These 21 T cell receptor beta chains originate from one sample sequenced in a study of blood T cell repertoires in COVID-19 (dated by TCRdb to about 2020). Libraries were prepared through the immunoSEQ multiplex PCR assay. TCRdb mirrors the immuneACCESS table, restricted to in-frame sequences. Some clones are absent from its copies; in checked studies, under half trace to an unresolved V gene, and the reason for the others is unknown. For this sample there are about 280,000 clones; 85% appear just once. The top ten clonotypes cover approximately 5% of the sample. The sample comprised peripheral blood. The receptors derive from a man aged 45-65 years with active or convalescent COVID-19.

This clone was detected only a few times. J is TRBJ1-2 and V is TRBV27, with D possibly matching TRBD1 (5 bases). Trimming removed 4 bases at V and 8 bases at J, with 14 bases between. Germline loops: CDR1 MNHEY, CDR2 SMNVEV (reference sequence). The CDR3 covers 13 residues. The CDR3 sequence is CASSSSGRSGYTF. As DNA, the CDR3 is TGTGCCAGCAGTTCGTCAGGGAGGTCAGGCTACACCTTC.

The J gene is TRBJ2-7, the V gene TRBV6-1; 9 positions match TRBD2. V shed 1 base and J 5 bases; nucleotides not matched to a gene: 9. The CDR3 has 16 residues. From germline, CDR1 is MNHNS and CDR2 SASEGT. CDR3 sequence: CASSEVFKVAGDEQYF. The CDR3 DNA follows: TGTGCCAGCAGTGAAGTCTTCAAGGTAGCGGGAGACGAGCAGTACTTC.

The chain carries TRBV19 and TRBJ2-5; D may be TRBD2 (5 bases). CDR3 length: 13 residues. The germline V gene has CDR1 LNHDA and CDR2 SQIVND (reference sequence). V lost 4 bases to trimming and J lost 5 bases, with 11 bases between them. The CDR3 loop reads CASSSVPGETQYF. CDR3 in DNA: TGTGCCAGTAGTAGTGTCCCGGGGGAGACCCAGTACTTC. The entire variable domain, with the rest obtained from reference TRBV19 and TRBJ2-5, is as follows: DGGITQSPKYLFRKEGQNVTLSCEQNLNHDAMYWYRQDPGQGLRLIYYSQIVNDFQKGDIAEGYSVSREKKESFPLTVTSAQKNPTAFYLCASSSVPGETQYFGPGTRLLVL.

This clone turned up a few times. The CDR3 region is CASTGQFNEKLFF. The DNA for the CDR3 is TGTGCCAGTACGGGACAGTTTAATGAAAAACTGTTTTTT. V gene TRBV19 combines with J gene TRBJ1-4; 7 bases are shared with TRBD1. Germline-derived CDR1 and CDR2 are LNHDA and SQIVND (reference sequence). V trimming: 7 bases; J trimming: 4 bases; junction bases outside the gene matches: 3. CDR3 size: 13 residues.

The chain has TRBV24-1 and TRBJ2-5; no clear D gene. V lost 2 bases and J lost 4, with 10 bases in between. The length of the CDR3 is 14 residues. Germline V lookup: CDR1 KGHDR, CDR2 SFDVKD. As DNA, the CDR3 is TGTGCCACCAGTGATTCCGCGGAAATAGAGACCCAGTACTTC. Encoded protein: CATSDSAEIETQYF.

This chain links TRBV11-2 with TRBJ1-1; D is ambiguous. With 2 bases removed from V and 3 bases from J, the gap between germline ends came to 13 bases. The CDR3 extends over 15 amino acids. CDR1 SGHAT and CDR2 FQNNGV come from the germline V gene. This CDR3 is CASSLTAGMDTEAFF. CDR3 coding DNA: TGTGCCAGCAGCTTAACGGCAGGCATGGACACTGAAGCTTTCTTT.

The chain carries TRBV18 and TRBJ2-1; D ambiguous. The germline V and J ends were trimmed by 3 bases and 9 bases, with 9 bases remaining between them. Germline CDR1 KGHSH, CDR2 LQKENI. CDR3 length: 12 residues. The CDR3 loop reads CASSPSGSEQFF. DNA of the CDR3: TGTGCCAGCTCACCTTCAGGAAGTGAGCAGTTCTTC.

This chain links TRBV7-9 with TRBJ2-3, with 7 bases identical to TRBD2. The V segment lost 4 bases and the J segment 0 bases; nucleotides outside the gene matches: 13. CDR1 SEHNR and CDR2 FQNEAQ come from the germline V gene (reference sequence). This CDR3 is built from 18 residues. CDR3: CASSSPLEIAGSTDTQYF. The CDR3 DNA reads as TGTGCCAGCAGCTCTCCCCTCGAGATAGCGGGTAGCACAGATACGCAGTATTTT.

The chain combines TRBV28 with TRBJ2-5, with 7 nucleotides matching TRBD2. Germline assignment: CDR1 MDHEN and CDR2 SYDVKM. V was clipped by 5 bases and J by 0 bases; unmatched bases: 6. The CDR3 sequence is 15 residues long. DNA of the CDR3: TGTGCCAGCAGTACACCGGGACTACACCAAGAGACCCAGTACTTC. This codes for CASSTPGLHQETQYF.

This clone was detected only once. The gene calls are TRBV6-5 and TRBJ1-2; 10 nucleotides align to TRBD1. V shed 2 bases, J shed 4 bases, and the junction held 4 bases outside the gene matches. Per germline, CDR1 MNHEY and CDR2 SVGAGI. This CDR3 is 15 amino acids long. CDR3 region: CASSYQTGGGYGYTF. CDR3 nucleotide sequence: TGTGCCAGCAGTTACCAGACAGGGGGCGGCTATGGCTACACCTTC.

The sample holds a few counts of this clone. The V gene is TRBV19, the J gene TRBJ2-5; 7 positions match TRBD1. The J segment lost 5 bases and the V segment lost 6 bases, leaving 6 bases of the junction unmatched. The CDR3 has 13 residues. The germline gives CDR1 LNHDA, CDR2 SQIVND (reference sequence). DNA for the CDR3: TGTGCCAGTAGGATACAGGGGCAGGAGACCCAGTACTTC. The encoded protein is CASRIQGQETQYF.

V gene TRBV27 combines with J gene TRBJ1-2; possibly TRBD1 for D (6 bases). V was trimmed by 4 bases and J by 0 bases, leaving 12 bases between them. The CDR3 is 15 residues long. CDR1 MNHEY and CDR2 SMNVEV come from the germline V gene (reference sequence). The CDR3 region has the DNA TGTGCCAGCAGTTCTGGGGGCTTAGCTAACTATGGCTACACCTTC. It yields the protein CASSSGGLANYGYTF.

This rearrangement joins TRBV6-5 to TRBJ1-1; D not certain. The CDR3 has 12 residues. The V end lost 7 bases, the J end lost 7 bases, and 13 bases lay between the germline ends. CDR1 is MNHEY, CDR2 SVGAGI, per germline. Written as DNA, the CDR3 is TGTGCCAGCACCCCCCCGTCGGGTGAAGCTTTCTTT. Protein: CASTPPSGEAFF.

V gene TRBV5-1 combines with J gene TRBJ1-1; 8 positions match TRBD1. The V gene's germline CDR1 is SGHRS and CDR2 YFSETQ. The CDR3 loop spans 15 amino acids. The J segment lost 3 bases and the V segment lost 0 bases, leaving 4 bases of the junction unmatched. In DNA, the CDR3 is TGCGCCAGCAGCTTGGGGCAGGGGGCCTACACTGAAGCTTTCTTT. Its translation is CASSLGQGAYTEAFF.

V usage is TRBV30 and J usage is TRBJ1-2; tentatively, D is TRBD1 (6 bases). Germline V gene lookup returns CDR1 GTSNPN and CDR2 SVGIG (reference sequence). V lost 2 bases to trimming and J lost 7 bases, with 11 bases between them. The CDR3 contains 12 residues. The CDR3 DNA reads TGTGCCTGGAGTCCACAGGGTCGTGGCTACACCTTC. It encodes CAWSPQGRGYTF.

This clone was counted only a few times. The CDR3 sequence: CASSPGRDTEAFF. The CDR3 DNA sequence: TGTGCCAGCTCACCCGGCAGGGACACTGAAGCTTTCTTT. The V call is TRBV18, the J call TRBJ1-1, with TRBD1 as a possible D gene (5 bases). CDR3 length equals 13 residues. Per germline, CDR1 KGHSH and CDR2 LQKENI. V shed 3 bases and J shed 3 bases, with 8 bases lying between them.

This sequence joins TRBV9 and TRBJ2-4; TRBD2 aligns across 12 bases. The CDR3 runs 19 residues. V was clipped by 0 bases and J by 2 bases; unmatched bases: 9. Germline CDR1 SGDLS, CDR2 YYNGEE. This chain's CDR3 is CASSVGLAGAGRSKNIQYF. In nucleotides, the CDR3 is TGTGCCAGCAGCGTAGGACTAGCGGGAGCGGGTAGGTCCAAAAACATTCAGTACTTC.

The rearrangement uses TRBV7-2 and TRBJ1-1; no clear D gene. Germline V gene lookup returns CDR1 SGHTA and CDR2 FQGNSA. The V end was cut by 1 base, the J end by 5 bases, with 14 bases between. The CDR3 is 15 residues long. The CDR3 DNA reads as TGTGCCAGCAGCTTAGGGGCTTTCTCAGCAACTGAAGCTTTCTTT. Its translation is CASSLGAFSATEAFF.

This chain joins TRBV12-3 or TRBV12-4 and TRBJ2-5; possible D gene TRBD2, 5 bases. The V and J ends lost 8 bases and 5 bases respectively, with 12 bases between them. The CDR3 is 12 residues long. CDR3 coding DNA: TGTGCCAGCGGTCTCGGGATCGAGACCCAGTACTTC. The encoded protein is CASGLGIETQYF.

The V call is TRBV15, the J call TRBJ1-1; D gene uncertain. CDR1 is LNHNV, CDR2 YYDKDF, per germline (reference sequence). The ends were cut back, 7 bases at V and 7 bases at J, with 22 bases in the middle. The CDR3 runs 15 residues. In DNA form, the CDR3 reads TGTGCCACCACCGTGACCCGCTTCGGATACAGTGAAGCTTTCTTT. Translated, it gives CATTVTRFGYSEAFF.

The V gene is TRBV18, the J gene TRBJ2-7; 8 bases map to TRBD2. Trimming cost V 4 bases and J 0 bases; bases outside gene matches: 2. The CDR3 is 14 residues long. Germline V gives CDR1 KGHSH, CDR2 LQKENI. The CDR3 loop is CASSLTSDSYEQYF. As DNA, the CDR3 is TGTGCCAGCTCACTGACTAGCGACTCCTACGAGCAGTACTTC.